The clone carrying this TCR beta chain was seen a single time. Its antigen is currently unknown. The study ran its PCR with 60 Vbeta and 13 Jbeta primers. The table came from immunoSEQ multiplex PCR; TCRdb's copy has only in-frame clones and leaves some out. The top ten clones hold around 5.8% of a sample with some 120,000 clones, around 77% of them seen once. The record originates from a study of cytomegalovirus exposure and HLA in healthy donors. Study outcomes and limitations: The HLA-A and HLA-B alleles of most subjects were reportedly predicted accurately from TCR beta sequences. A later analysis found TCR association rates differed by HLA locus, highest for DRB1 and lowest for HLA-C. An analysis was carried out later, and it reportedly showed fewer N-insertions in an Asian-associated ancestry cluster than the approximately 660-donor mean.

The CDR3 spans 16 residues. Looked up from germline, CDR1 is MNHEY and CDR2 is SMNVEV (reference sequence). Trimming pared 0 bases from V and 9 bases from J, leaving 15 bases between. The receptor comes from a man between 18 and 35 years old in good health and CMV-seropositive. The chain recombines TRBV27 with TRBJ1-6; D remains unclear. The sample consisted of PBMCs. The CDR3 sequence is CASSLSGQDGISPLHF. In DNA form, the CDR3 reads TGTGCCAGCAGTTTATCTGGGCAGGACGGGATTTCACCCCTCCACTTT.